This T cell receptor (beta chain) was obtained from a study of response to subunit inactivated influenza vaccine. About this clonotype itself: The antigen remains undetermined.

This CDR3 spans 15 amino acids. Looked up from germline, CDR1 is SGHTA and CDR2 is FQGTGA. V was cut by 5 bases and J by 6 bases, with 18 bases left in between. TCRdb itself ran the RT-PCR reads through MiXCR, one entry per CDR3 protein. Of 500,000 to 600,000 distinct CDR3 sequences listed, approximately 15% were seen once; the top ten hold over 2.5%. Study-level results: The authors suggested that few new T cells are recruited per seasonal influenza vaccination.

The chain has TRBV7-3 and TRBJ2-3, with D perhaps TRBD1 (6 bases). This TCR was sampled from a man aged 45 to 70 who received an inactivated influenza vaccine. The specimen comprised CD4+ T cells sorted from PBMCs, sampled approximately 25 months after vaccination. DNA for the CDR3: TGTGCCAGCAGCCTAAGCCCAGGGACAATTGATACGCAGTATTTT. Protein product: CASSLSPGTIDTQYF.